A selection of T cell receptor beta chains follows, all from one sample in a study of cytomegalovirus exposure and HLA in healthy donors. TCRdb's table, derived via immunoSEQ multiplex PCR, lists solely in-frame clones and lacks some. The top ten hold 1.5% to 2% of the sample, which has 100,000 to 150,000 clones, roughly 89% seen once. Sequenced: PBMCs. The source of these receptors is a woman aged 18-30 years in good health and CMV-seronegative. CDR3s include the opening cysteine and the closing phenylalanine or tryptophan. Each record gives: clone size, D gene, J gene, V gene, CDR3 protein, CDR3 DNA. The D gene is left open where the match is weak. The size field is filled for only some rows; it gives once, few, many or a size class.

abundance: -
d_gene: -
j_gene: TRBJ2-5
v_gene: TRBV6-5
CDR3aa: CASRETGRETQYF
CDR3nt: TGTGCCAGCAGAGAAACAGGGAGAGAGACCCAGTACTTC

abundance: -
d_gene: -
j_gene: TRBJ2-2
v_gene: TRBV5-6
CDR3aa: CASSTRNTGELFF
CDR3nt: TGTGCCAGCAGCACACGGAACACCGGGGAGCTGTTTTTT

abundance: -
d_gene: -
j_gene: TRBJ2-2
v_gene: TRBV5-4
CDR3aa: CASSASGTFTGELFF
CDR3nt: TGTGCCAGCAGCGCGTCCGGGACTTTCACCGGGGAGCTGTTTTTT

abundance: -
d_gene: -
j_gene: TRBJ1-1
v_gene: TRBV14
CDR3aa: CASSPSRGTEAFF
CDR3nt: TGTGCCAGCAGCCCATCTCGGGGGACTGAAGCTTTCTTT

abundance: -
d_gene: -
j_gene: TRBJ1-3
v_gene: TRBV4-2
CDR3aa: CASSQGASGNTIYF
CDR3nt: TGTGCCAGCAGCCAAGGGGCCTCTGGAAACACCATATATTTT

abundance: -
d_gene: TRBD2
j_gene: TRBJ2-3
v_gene: TRBV15
CDR3aa: CATSRVGGWEGDTQYF
CDR3nt: TGTGCCACCAGCAGAGTTGGGGGATGGGAGGGGGATACGCAGTATTTT

abundance: -
d_gene: TRBD2
j_gene: TRBJ2-5
v_gene: TRBV27
CDR3aa: CASSSGTRGIETQYF
CDR3nt: TGTGCCAGCAGCTCCGGGACTAGGGGAATCGAGACCCAGTACTTC

abundance: -
d_gene: TRBD2
j_gene: TRBJ2-7
v_gene: TRBV7-6
CDR3aa: CASSQLPSSGRIYEQYF
CDR3nt: TGTGCCAGCAGCCAACTCCCCTCCTCCGGGAGGATCTACGAGCAGTACTTC

abundance: -
d_gene: -
j_gene: TRBJ2-1
v_gene: TRBV7-3
CDR3aa: CASSPRQGGHEQFF
CDR3nt: TGTGCCAGCAGCCCCCGCCAGGGGGGCCATGAGCAGTTCTTC

abundance: -
d_gene: -
j_gene: TRBJ2-1
v_gene: TRBV29-1
CDR3aa: CSARNNEQFF
CDR3nt: TGCAGCGCTAGAAACAATGAGCAGTTCTTC

abundance: -
d_gene: TRBD1
j_gene: TRBJ2-5
v_gene: TRBV5-1
CDR3aa: CASSLVPGQQETQYF
CDR3nt: TGCGCCAGCAGCTTGGTTCCGGGACAGCAAGAGACCCAGTACTTC

abundance: once
d_gene: TRBD1
j_gene: TRBJ2-7
v_gene: TRBV6-1
CDR3aa: CASKGQGATYEQYF
CDR3nt: TGTGCCAGCAAAGGACAGGGGGCCACCTACGAGCAGTACTTC

abundance: -
d_gene: TRBD2
j_gene: TRBJ2-7
v_gene: TRBV5-4
CDR3aa: CASSRPSGGRAYEQYF
CDR3nt: TGTGCCAGCAGCCGTCCGTCCGGCGGGAGAGCCTACGAGCAGTACTTC

abundance: -
d_gene: TRBD1
j_gene: TRBJ2-5
v_gene: TRBV7-7
CDR3aa: CASSLDGTGGETQYF
CDR3nt: TGTGCCAGCAGCTTAGACGGGACAGGGGGAGAGACCCAGTACTTC

abundance: -
d_gene: -
j_gene: TRBJ1-5
v_gene: TRBV10-2
CDR3aa: CASSDPLVVAQPQHF
CDR3nt: TGCGCCAGCAGTGACCCCCTAGTTGTGGCGCAGCCCCAGCATTTT

abundance: -
d_gene: TRBD2
j_gene: TRBJ2-7
v_gene: TRBV5-6
CDR3aa: CASSLAGLAGNYEQYF
CDR3nt: TGTGCCAGCAGCTTGGCAGGACTAGCGGGAAACTACGAGCAGTACTTC

abundance: -
d_gene: TRBD1
j_gene: TRBJ1-4
v_gene: TRBV2
CDR3aa: CASTRGQGEKLFF
CDR3nt: TGTGCCAGCACCCGTGGACAGGGCGAAAAACTGTTTTTT

abundance: once
d_gene: -
j_gene: TRBJ2-7
v_gene: TRBV2
CDR3aa: CASTMEGYEQYF
CDR3nt: TGTGCCAGCACAATGGAGGGCTACGAGCAGTACTTC

abundance: -
d_gene: -
j_gene: TRBJ1-1
v_gene: TRBV4-1
CDR3aa: CASSQDQALEAFF
CDR3nt: TGCGCCAGCAGCCAAGATCAAGCGCTTGAAGCTTTCTTT

abundance: -
d_gene: TRBD2
j_gene: TRBJ2-1
v_gene: TRBV7-3
CDR3aa: CASSQSGGRTSGHSEQFF
CDR3nt: TGTGCCAGCAGCCAATCGGGCGGAAGGACTAGCGGCCACAGTGAGCAGTTCTTC

abundance: -
d_gene: TRBD1
j_gene: TRBJ1-1
v_gene: TRBV6-5
CDR3aa: CASSSQGAEAFF
CDR3nt: TGTGCCAGCAGTTCCCAGGGGGCTGAAGCTTTCTTT

abundance: -
d_gene: TRBD1
j_gene: TRBJ1-2
v_gene: TRBV11-2
CDR3aa: CASSLDPRTGDGYTF
CDR3nt: TGTGCCAGCAGCTTAGATCCAAGAACAGGGGATGGCTACACCTTC

abundance: -
d_gene: TRBD1
j_gene: TRBJ2-7
v_gene: TRBV15
CDR3aa: CATSRGQGSSYEQYF
CDR3nt: TGTGCCACCAGCAGAGGACAGGGAAGCTCCTACGAGCAGTACTTC

abundance: -
d_gene: -
j_gene: TRBJ2-7
v_gene: TRBV10-3
CDR3aa: CAISERAGVYEQYF
CDR3nt: TGTGCCATCAGTGAGCGGGCAGGGGTCTACGAGCAGTACTTC

abundance: -
d_gene: -
j_gene: TRBJ1-1
v_gene: TRBV18
CDR3aa: CASSLTGPNTEAFF
CDR3nt: TGTGCCAGCTCACTAACAGGGCCGAACACTGAAGCTTTCTTT

abundance: -
d_gene: -
j_gene: TRBJ2-3
v_gene: TRBV7-6
CDR3aa: CASSQHTDTQYF
CDR3nt: TGTGCCAGCAGCCAACACACAGATACGCAGTATTTT

abundance: few
d_gene: TRBD2
j_gene: TRBJ2-1
v_gene: TRBV5-4
CDR3aa: CASSLGDYEFNEQFF
CDR3nt: TGTGCCAGCAGCTTGGGGGACTATGAGTTCAATGAGCAGTTCTTC

abundance: -
d_gene: TRBD1
j_gene: TRBJ2-3
v_gene: TRBV2
CDR3aa: CASSRDRRTDTQYF
CDR3nt: TGTGCCAGCAGCCGGGACAGACGCACAGATACGCAGTATTTT

abundance: once
d_gene: -
j_gene: TRBJ1-1
v_gene: TRBV7-3
CDR3aa: CASSPSVNTEAFF
CDR3nt: TGTGCCAGCAGCCCCAGCGTGAACACTGAAGCTTTCTTT

abundance: -
d_gene: -
j_gene: TRBJ2-7
v_gene: TRBV9
CDR3aa: CASSEGPGQWNDEQYF
CDR3nt: TGTGCCAGCAGCGAAGGCCCGGGACAATGGAACGACGAGCAGTACTTC

abundance: once
d_gene: TRBD1
j_gene: TRBJ2-7
v_gene: TRBV2
CDR3aa: CASTKDRGTYEQYF
CDR3nt: TGTGCCAGCACTAAGGACAGGGGTACCTACGAGCAGTACTTC

abundance: -
d_gene: -
j_gene: TRBJ1-1
v_gene: TRBV27
CDR3aa: CATPRGGDVPFLEAFF
CDR3nt: TGTGCCACCCCCCGGGGGGGGGACGTACCCTTCCTGGAAGCTTTCTTT

abundance: -
d_gene: -
j_gene: TRBJ2-1
v_gene: TRBV19
CDR3aa: CASSISHEQFF
CDR3nt: TGTGCCAGTAGTATTAGCCATGAGCAGTTCTTC

abundance: -
d_gene: TRBD2
j_gene: TRBJ2-2
v_gene: TRBV4-1
CDR3aa: CASSRPTSGSNTGELFF
CDR3nt: TGCGCCAGCAGCCGCCCGACTAGCGGATCGAACACCGGGGAGCTGTTTTTT

abundance: -
d_gene: -
j_gene: TRBJ2-7
v_gene: TRBV7-6
CDR3aa: CASSASLAGYEQYF
CDR3nt: TGTGCCAGCAGCGCCAGTCTAGCAGGCTACGAGCAGTACTTC

abundance: -
d_gene: TRBD2
j_gene: TRBJ2-1
v_gene: TRBV7-2
CDR3aa: CASSLNGGASGRAYNEQFF
CDR3nt: TGTGCCAGCAGCCTAAATGGTGGGGCTAGCGGGAGGGCCTACAATGAGCAGTTCTTC

abundance: -
d_gene: -
j_gene: TRBJ2-6
v_gene: TRBV30
CDR3aa: CAWSVGRLALNSGANVLTF
CDR3nt: TGTGCCTGGAGTGTAGGGAGGTTAGCCTTAAACTCTGGGGCCAACGTCCTGACTTTC

abundance: -
d_gene: TRBD1
j_gene: TRBJ1-1
v_gene: TRBV18
CDR3aa: CASSPPTGSGTEAFF
CDR3nt: TGTGCCAGCTCACCACCGACAGGGTCTGGCACTGAAGCTTTCTTT

abundance: -
d_gene: -
j_gene: TRBJ1-4
v_gene: TRBV30
CDR3aa: CAWREWRGRENEKLFF
CDR3nt: TGTGCCTGGAGGGAGTGGAGGGGCAGGGAGAATGAAAAACTGTTTTTT

abundance: few
d_gene: -
j_gene: TRBJ1-6
v_gene: TRBV27
CDR3aa: CASSLSRRGITDSPLHF
CDR3nt: TGTGCCAGCAGTTTATCTCGTCGGGGGATCACCGATTCACCCCTCCACTTT

abundance: -
d_gene: -
j_gene: TRBJ2-5
v_gene: TRBV4-3
CDR3aa: CASSQDGGFGETQYF
CDR3nt: TGCGCCAGCAGCCAAGATGGCGGATTTGGAGAGACCCAGTACTTC

abundance: -
d_gene: TRBD2
j_gene: TRBJ2-1
v_gene: TRBV27
CDR3aa: CASSLIAGSYNEQFF
CDR3nt: TGTGCCAGCAGTTTAATAGCGGGTTCCTACAATGAGCAGTTCTTC

abundance: -
d_gene: -
j_gene: TRBJ1-1
v_gene: TRBV10-3
CDR3aa: CATRVGAHMNTEAFF
CDR3nt: TGTGCCACCCGGGTGGGGGCCCACATGAACACTGAAGCTTTCTTT

abundance: -
d_gene: -
j_gene: TRBJ2-3
v_gene: TRBV7-3
CDR3aa: CASSLVGGGLSTDTQYF
CDR3nt: TGTGCCAGCAGCTTAGTTGGAGGGGGCCTGTCCACAGATACGCAGTATTTT

abundance: -
d_gene: -
j_gene: TRBJ1-2
v_gene: TRBV6-1
CDR3aa: CASRTDRSGYTF
CDR3nt: TGTGCCAGCAGGACAGATCGAAGCGGCTACACCTTC

abundance: few
d_gene: -
j_gene: TRBJ2-3
v_gene: TRBV9
CDR3aa: CASSIGLSGSSTDTQYF
CDR3nt: TGTGCCAGCAGCATCGGCCTCAGCGGGTCAAGCACAGATACGCAGTATTTT

abundance: -
d_gene: -
j_gene: TRBJ2-5
v_gene: TRBV25-1
CDR3aa: CASRSSGQETQYF
CDR3nt: TGTGCCAGCAGGTCGTCCGGCCAAGAGACCCAGTACTTC

abundance: -
d_gene: -
j_gene: TRBJ1-2
v_gene: TRBV21-1
CDR3aa: CASTQTGTFDGYTF
CDR3nt: TGTGCCAGCACCCAGACAGGGACTTTTGATGGCTACACCTTC

abundance: -
d_gene: -
j_gene: TRBJ2-7
v_gene: TRBV15
CDR3aa: CATSRVQGGPYEQYF
CDR3nt: TGTGCCACCAGCAGAGTGCAGGGAGGCCCCTACGAGCAGTACTTC

abundance: once
d_gene: TRBD1
j_gene: TRBJ2-1
v_gene: TRBV7-8
CDR3aa: CASSFPGTGVYNEQFF
CDR3nt: TGTGCCAGCAGCTTCCCCGGGACAGGGGTGTACAATGAGCAGTTCTTC

abundance: -
d_gene: -
j_gene: TRBJ1-1
v_gene: TRBV6-6
CDR3aa: CASSYSPMNTEAFF
CDR3nt: TGTGCCAGCAGTTACTCTCCCATGAACACTGAAGCTTTCTTT

abundance: few
d_gene: -
j_gene: TRBJ2-7
v_gene: TRBV18
CDR3aa: CASSPGAIEQYF
CDR3nt: TGTGCCAGCTCACCAGGAGCCATCGAGCAGTACTTC

abundance: -
d_gene: TRBD1
j_gene: TRBJ1-1
v_gene: TRBV5-1
CDR3aa: CASSEGAARSNTEAFF
CDR3nt: TGCGCCAGCAGCGAGGGGGCGGCGCGTTCGAACACTGAAGCTTTCTTT

abundance: -
d_gene: TRBD2
j_gene: TRBJ2-1
v_gene: TRBV7-2
CDR3aa: CASSPTSGGAQRNEQFF
CDR3nt: TGTGCCAGCAGCCCGACTAGCGGGGGGGCCCAGCGGAATGAGCAGTTCTTC

abundance: -
d_gene: TRBD1
j_gene: TRBJ2-7
v_gene: TRBV5-6
CDR3aa: CASSFGTGTYEQYF
CDR3nt: TGTGCCAGCAGCTTCGGGACAGGGACCTACGAGCAGTACTTC

abundance: -
d_gene: TRBD2
j_gene: TRBJ2-1
v_gene: TRBV7-3
CDR3aa: CASSFRLAGSNEQFF
CDR3nt: TGTGCCAGCAGCTTTCGACTAGCTGGTTCCAATGAGCAGTTCTTC

abundance: -
d_gene: TRBD1
j_gene: TRBJ1-2
v_gene: TRBV2
CDR3aa: CASLRTGYYGYTF
CDR3nt: TGTGCCAGCTTGCGGACAGGGTATTATGGCTACACCTTC